The clone carrying this T cell receptor (beta chain) came up a few times. Its antigen remains unknown. The entirety of the isolated RNA underwent reverse transcription, so expressed TCRB transcripts were sequenced. The data were produced by immunoSEQ multiplex PCR, yet TCRdb's version contains in-frame clones alone and is incomplete. Among hundreds of thousands of clones listed, around an eighth were seen once. These data come from a study of beta chain features in type 1 diabetes. On the study more broadly: No patient-donor differences in age, gender, total cells or subset yield.

Isolation of CD4+ naive, central memory, regulatory and stem cell-like memory cells was achieved by sorting via CD45RO/CCR7/CD25/CD127/CD95/CD27. All sorted populations exceeded 95% purity. Study-level findings and limits: Type 1 diabetes patients had VDJ junctions that carried fewer insertions and more deletions. Within each of all four CD4+ subsets, Type 1 diabetes patients had TCRB CDR3s that were moderately but significantly shorter.

CDR1 and CDR2 (germline): SGHNT, YYREEE (reference sequence). V lost 3 bases, J lost 5 bases, and 10 bases stayed unmatched. The CDR3 has 16 residues. This receptor was obtained from a man between 25 and 39 years old with type 1 diabetes. What was sequenced was naive CD4+ T cells from blood. The J gene is TRBJ1-4, the V gene TRBV5-4, with 7 positions matching TRBD1. The CDR3 DNA reads as TGTGCCAGCAGCTACGGGCCGGGACAGAAGAATGAAAAACTGTTTTTT. Translation gives CASSYGPGQKNEKLFF.